This is a list of T cell receptor beta chains from one sample in a study of blood T cell repertoires in COVID-19. This table comes from immunoSEQ multiplex PCR, and its TCRdb copy is limited to in-frame clones, with some not included. The data hold 200,000 to 300,000 clones, with about nine tenths observed a single time. Sequencing was carried out using peripheral blood. Source of these receptors: a man in his 60s who had recovered from COVID-19. Both conserved end residues are trimmed from each CDR3.

TRBV5-1,TRBJ2-1,ASSRGGYNEQF
TRBV3-1/TRBV3-2,TRBJ1-6,ASSKKQGTSYNSPLH
TRBV13,TRBJ2-5,ASSVRSGAQGETQY
TRBV6-2/TRBV6-3,TRBJ2-3,ASSGGLAGSKDTQY
TRBV19,TRBJ2-1,ASSVRTGPYNEQF
TRBV5-4,TRBJ2-1,ASSLQGVSYNEQF
TRBV3-1/TRBV3-2,TRBJ1-5,ASSQGQHNQPQH
TRBV28,TRBJ1-2,ASNRQAGYGYT
TRBV7-9,TRBJ1-2,ASTSRQPGYGYT
TRBV27,TRBJ1-5,ASSLAGGGQPQH
TRBV24-1,TRBJ2-5,ATIDLETQY
TRBV20-1,TRBJ2-7,SARDFPEQY
TRBV18,TRBJ2-2,ASSDKAGELF
TRBV29-1,TRBJ2-2,SVAYLVAGELF
TRBV24-1,TRBJ2-1,ATSEPTLTGGNEQF
TRBV10-3,TRBJ1-2,AISGDSRYFNYGYT
TRBV19,TRBJ2-1,ASSMAAGGLSSYNEQF
TRBV27,TRBJ1-6,ASSFRGNSPLH
TRBV3-1/TRBV3-2,TRBJ1-4,ASSQDRDAGAPNEKLF
TRBV12-5,TRBJ1-1,ASGTGMNTEAF
TRBV5-1,TRBJ1-4,ASSRTGDPNEKLF
TRBV11-3,TRBJ2-7,ASSPWTDLYEQY
TRBV18,TRBJ1-5,ASSPLGQGLGSNQPQH
TRBV3-1/TRBV3-2,TRBJ2-2,ASSQVGGAGELF
TRBV15,TRBJ2-2,ATSRDRANTGELF
TRBV10-3,TRBJ1-2,AISRTDDGYT
TRBV2,TRBJ1-1,ASSEASEAEAF
TRBV4-2,TRBJ1-2,ASSPGTATLLGYT
TRBV7-6,TRBJ2-1,ASSSRGGSSYNEQF
TRBV12-3/TRBV12-4,TRBJ1-2,ASKGQLYGYT
TRBV5-8,TRBJ2-7,ASSVTGLLTYEQY
TRBV19,TRBJ1-5,ASYKGPNQPQH
TRBV29-1,TRBJ2-3,SVVRAFTDTQY
TRBV10-3,TRBJ2-1,AISESIRNEQF
TRBV6-4,TRBJ1-6,ASSDRGEAYSPLH
TRBV7-3,TRBJ2-7,ASSLTPDPETIRD
TRBV30,TRBJ2-5,AWSVGGQETQY
TRBV5-1,TRBJ1-1,ASSLNGGAGTEAF
TRBV7-9,TRBJ2-2,ASSLYSAGQVLPGELF
TRBV6-1,TRBJ2-7,ASSDVSGGRLEQY
TRBV18,TRBJ1-4,ASSPDRGRGEKLF
TRBV24-1,TRBJ1-1,ATSATGNTEAF
TRBV19,TRBJ1-2,ASMDRAGYT
TRBV11-3,TRBJ2-3,ASSFEKGAMVDTQY
TRBV6-5,TRBJ2-7,ASRADREDSYEQY
TRBV18,TRBJ2-1,ASSPVRQRGSNNEQF
TRBV7-3,TRBJ2-2,ASSKTYRGLNTGELF
TRBV27,TRBJ1-6,ASSEIQGVYNSPLH
TRBV9,TRBJ1-5,ASSVGPGGRGQNQPQH